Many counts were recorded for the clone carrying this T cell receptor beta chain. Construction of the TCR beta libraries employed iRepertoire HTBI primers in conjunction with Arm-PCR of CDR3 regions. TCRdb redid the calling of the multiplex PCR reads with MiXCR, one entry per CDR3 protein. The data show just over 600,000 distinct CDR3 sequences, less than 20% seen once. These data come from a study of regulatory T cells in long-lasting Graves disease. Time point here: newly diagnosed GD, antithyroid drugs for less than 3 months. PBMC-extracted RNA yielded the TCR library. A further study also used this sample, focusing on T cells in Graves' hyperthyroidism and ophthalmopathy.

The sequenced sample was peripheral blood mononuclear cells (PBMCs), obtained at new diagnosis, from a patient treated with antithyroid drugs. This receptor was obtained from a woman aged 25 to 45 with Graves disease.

The CDR3 DNA reads TGTGCCTGGAGTGTAATTACGGCTGACCAAGAGACCCAGTACTTC. This encodes CAWSVITADQETQYF. The chain combines TRBV30 with TRBJ2-5, with D unclear. The germline V gene encodes CDR1 GTSNPN and CDR2 SVGIG (reference sequence). V was pared by 0 bases and J by 0 bases, with 11 bases between. There are 15 residues in the CDR3.